This T cell receptor (beta chain) was observed in a study of blood T cell repertoires in COVID-19. Study overall: Both acute and convalescent COVID-19 samples were obtained from the United States, Italy and Spain. Nucleic acid was either cDNA or gDNA, and it came from T cells, B-cell-depleted T cells, or PBMCs.

Original analysis: Amplification from reference gene primers served as the basis for estimated nucleated cell counts. Produced via immunoSEQ multiplex PCR; TCRdb's table is partial and in-frame only. For V, J and clone size, that table is used; D and trimming come from the DNA. The table records fewer than 250,000 clones, 80% to 90% of them present only once. The specimen sequenced was peripheral blood. This receptor was taken from a middle-aged man with active or convalescent COVID-19.

DNA of the CDR3: TGTGCCAGCAGCTTTCGGGACAGGGGAGATAATGAGCAGTTCTTC. Translated, it gives CASSFRDRGDNEQFF. This chain joins TRBV7-9 and TRBJ2-1, with 10 bases fitting TRBD1. This CDR3 has 15 amino acids. Germline CDR1 SEHNR, CDR2 FQNEAQ (reference sequence). V shed 3 bases, J shed 7 bases, and the junction held 6 bases outside the gene matches.